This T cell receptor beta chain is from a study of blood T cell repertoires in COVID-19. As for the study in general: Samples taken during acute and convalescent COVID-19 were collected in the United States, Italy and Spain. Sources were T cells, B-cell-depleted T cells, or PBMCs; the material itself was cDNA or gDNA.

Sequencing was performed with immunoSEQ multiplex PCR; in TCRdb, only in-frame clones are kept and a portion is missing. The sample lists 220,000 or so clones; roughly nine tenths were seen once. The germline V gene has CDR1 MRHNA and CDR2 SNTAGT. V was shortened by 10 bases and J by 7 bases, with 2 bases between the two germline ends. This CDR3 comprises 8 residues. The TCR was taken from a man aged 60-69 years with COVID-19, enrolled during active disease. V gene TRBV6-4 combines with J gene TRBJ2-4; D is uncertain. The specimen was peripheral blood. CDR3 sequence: CATNIQYF. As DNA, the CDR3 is TGTGCCACTAACATTCAGTACTTC.